This T cell receptor (beta chain) was captured by sequencing in a study of neoadjuvant anti-PD-1 for oral cavity cancer. The wider study: Non-progressing patients received a fourth nivolumab dose near day 43, then surgery on days 50-56.

This clone was seen a handful of times. Indicated time point: after neoadjuvant nivolumab, at surgical resection. Cohort: HPV-negative, locally advanced oral cavity squamous cell carcinoma patients. Only in-frame clones appear in the TCRdb table, and some are missing; sequencing was by immunoSEQ multiplex PCR. The sample has nearly 15,000 clones, 35% to 50% seen once. CDR3 length: 16 amino acids. The junction had 2 bases not matched to a gene; V was cut back by 5 bases and J by 1 base. The germline V gene has CDR1 SEHNR and CDR2 FQNEAQ (reference sequence). V usage is TRBV7-9 and J usage is TRBJ2-3, with 14 nucleotides matching TRBD2. This specimen consisted of tumor tissue, obtained after nivolumab (anti-PD-1) treatment. This receptor was taken from a person aged 35 to 85 with oral cavity squamous cell carcinoma. CDR3 sequence (DNA): TGTGCCAGCAGCGGGACTAGCGGGGGTCGCACAGATACGCAGTATTTT. Translating gives CASSGTSGGRTDTQYF.